Listed here are 11 T cell receptor beta chains from one sample, sequenced in a study of T cells in Graves' hyperthyroidism and ophthalmopathy. Amplified TCR beta CDR3 regions came from RNA transcripts. The HTBI primer set served for first-round RT-PCR of the TCR CDR3. TCRdb fed the multiplex PCR reads into MiXCR, producing one record per CDR3 protein. The sample consists of 560,000 or so distinct CDR3 sequences, roughly 50% of them appearing once. Input material: peripheral blood or thyroid tissue (not recorded which). Receptors were obtained from a woman aged 18-29 years with Graves' hyperthyroidism.

The chain couples TRBV24-1 to TRBJ1-5, with 9 positions matching TRBD1. V trimming: 10 bases; J trimming: 1 base; junction bases outside the gene matches: 13. Per germline, CDR1 KGHDR and CDR2 SFDVKD. The CDR3 has 17 residues. Written as DNA, the CDR3 is TGTGCCACAGGGGACAGGGAGAATGAGGGGAGCAATCAGCCCCAGCATTTT. It encodes CATGDRENEGSNQPQHF.

A word on this clonotype: The junction and the germline gene differ at one end; a read error may be behind it. The chain recombines TRBV29-1 with TRBJ2-1; D ambiguous. Germline V lookup: CDR1 SQVTM, CDR2 ANQGSEA. CDR3 length equals 12 residues. CDR3 nucleotide sequence: TGCAGCGTTGTTTGGGCCTACGATGAGCAGTTCTTC. This encodes CSVVWAYDEQFF.

This clonotype occurred many times. This sequence joins TRBV5-1 and TRBJ1-6, with D possibly matching TRBD1 (5 bases). V was clipped by 3 bases and J by 8 bases, with 15 bases between them. Germline lookup yields CDR1 SGHRS and CDR2 YFSETQ. The CDR3 length is 15 residues. The CDR3 region has the DNA TGCGCCAGCAGCTGGAGGATGGGGGGGGATTCACCCCTCCACTTT. Its translation is CASSWRMGGDSPLHF.

A few counts support this clonotype. The rearrangement links TRBV6-4 to TRBJ1-1; weak D call: TRBD1 (5 bases). Germline CDR1 reads MRHNA; CDR2 reads SNTAGT. V lost 2 bases to trimming and J lost 8 bases, with 9 bases between them. The CDR3 runs to 12 residues. CDR3 DNA sequence: TGTGCCAGCAGTGACGGGGGACCAGAAGCTTTCTTT. Its translation: CASSDGGPEAFF.

This clonotype was counted ten times or more. The chain uses TRBV7-6 and TRBJ1-1; TRBD1 is a possible D gene (6 bases). The CDR3 covers 14 residues. The V gene lost 4 bases and the J gene lost 8 bases, with 17 bases spanning the gap. CDR1 and CDR2 from the germline V gene are SGHVS and FNYEAQ. The CDR3 DNA reads as TGTGCCAGCAGCTCGAGTCGACAGGCCCCGGAAGCTTTCTTT. Translated: CASSSSRQAPEAFF.

This chain links TRBV20-1 with TRBJ1-1, with a weak D call TRBD1 (5 bases). Trimming took 1 base from V and 6 from J, leaving 9 bases between them. Germline CDR1 reads DFQATT; CDR2 reads SNEGSKA (reference sequence). The CDR3 spans 12 residues. As DNA, the CDR3 is TGCAGTGCTAGAGGGGACTCCGCTGAAGCTTTCTTT. This gives the protein CSARGDSAEAFF.

V usage is TRBV15 and J usage is TRBJ2-3, with 8 bases aligning to TRBD1. The CDR3 runs to 17 residues. V dropped 3 bases and J dropped 2; count of bases not matched to a gene: 10. Germline V gives CDR1 LNHNV, CDR2 YYDKDF (reference sequence). The CDR3 sequence is CATSRKPGQDFTDTQYF. DNA of the CDR3: TGTGCCACCAGCAGGAAACCGGGACAGGACTTCACAGATACGCAGTATTTT.

V and J are TRBV7-3 and TRBJ1-5; D may be TRBD1 (6 bases). The CDR3 has 13 amino acids. Trimming stripped 2 bases from V and 7 bases from J, with 9 bases between. Germline CDR1 is SGHTA and CDR2 is FQGTGA. CDR3 coding DNA: TGTGCCAGCAGCTTAGGAGGGACACAGCCCCAGCATTTT. This gives the protein CASSLGGTQPQHF.

This clonotype was detected ten times or more. The V call is TRBV25-1, the J call TRBJ2-2, with 7 bases lining up with TRBD1. The V and J ends lost 1 base and 4 bases, in that order; junction bases with no gene match: 6. CDR3 size: 16 residues. CDR1 MGHDK and CDR2 SYGVNS come from the germline V gene. This chain's CDR3 is CASSEWRQGPTGELFF. The CDR3 DNA reads as TGTGCCAGCAGTGAATGGAGACAGGGCCCCACCGGGGAGCTGTTTTTT.

J is TRBJ2-6 and V is TRBV19; 9 bases align to TRBD1. The J segment lost 3 bases and the V segment lost 3 bases, leaving 9 bases of the junction unmatched. The CDR3 has 18 residues. Germline loops: CDR1 LNHDA, CDR2 SQIVND (reference sequence). CDR3: CASSIMGQGRSGANVLTF. In DNA form, the CDR3 reads TGTGCCAGTAGTATTATGGGACAGGGAAGAAGTGGGGCCAACGTCCTGACTTTC.

This clonotype was detected a few times. This rearrangement joins TRBV29-1 to TRBJ1-5, with D maybe TRBD1 (5 bases). This CDR3 comprises 12 residues. Trimming cost V 4 bases and J 13 bases, with 17 bases left between them. CDR1 and CDR2 from the germline V gene are SQVTM and ANQGSEA. CDR3: CSVVSGDGNQHF. The CDR3 DNA is TGCAGCGTTGTTTCCGGGGACGGCAATCAGCATTTT.